The T cell receptor (beta chain) described here comes from a study of kidney transplant recipient with SARS-CoV-2 infection. The CDR3 is 17 amino acids. The germline V gene has CDR1 LNHDA and CDR2 SQIVND (reference sequence). With regard to this clonotype: Mismatch with germline at one junction end may stem from a read error.

A single record per CDR3 protein comes from TCRdb applying MiXCR to the reads. Of 200,000 to 300,000 distinct CDR3 sequences in the sample, less than 35% are singletons; the top ten hold 6% to 8.5%. Here the sequenced sample was a blood sample, taken at baseline and on roughly day 120 from a kidney transplant recipient. The sequence derives from a male patient aged 30 to 40 who had COVID-19 and was a kidney transplant recipient. Some T cells could come from the graft donor. This chain uses TRBV19 with TRBJ1-2, with D maybe TRBD1 (5 bases). The CDR3 sequence is CASSLCRTNRKTYGCTF. As DNA, the CDR3 is TGTGCCAGTAGTCTGTGCCGGACAAATCGAAAGACCTATGGCTGCACCTTC.